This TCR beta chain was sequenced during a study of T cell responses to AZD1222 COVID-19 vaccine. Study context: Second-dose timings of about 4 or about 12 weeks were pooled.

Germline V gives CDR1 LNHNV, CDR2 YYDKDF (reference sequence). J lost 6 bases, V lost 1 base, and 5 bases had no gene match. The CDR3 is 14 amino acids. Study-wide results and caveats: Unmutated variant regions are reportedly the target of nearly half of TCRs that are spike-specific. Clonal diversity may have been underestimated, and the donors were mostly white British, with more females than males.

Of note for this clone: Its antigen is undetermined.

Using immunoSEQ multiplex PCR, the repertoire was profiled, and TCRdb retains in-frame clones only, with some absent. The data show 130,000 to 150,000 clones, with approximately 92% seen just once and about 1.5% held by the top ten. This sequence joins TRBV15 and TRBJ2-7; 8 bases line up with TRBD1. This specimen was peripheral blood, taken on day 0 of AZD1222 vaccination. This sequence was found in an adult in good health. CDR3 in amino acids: CATSRGTGPVEQYF. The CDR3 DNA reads TGTGCCACCAGCAGAGGGACAGGGCCCGTCGAGCAGTACTTC. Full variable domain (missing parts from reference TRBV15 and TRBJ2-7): DAMVIQNPRYQVTQFGKPVTLSCSQTLNHNVMYWYQQKSSQAPKLLFHYYDKDFNNEADTPDNFQSRRPNTSFCFLDIRSPGLGDTAMYLCATSRGTGPVEQYFGPGTRLTVT.